This TCR beta chain was documented in a study of blood T cells in healthy people across ages. The J segment lost 2 bases and the V segment lost 5 bases, leaving 19 bases of the junction unmatched. The CDR3 loop spans 19 amino acids. Germline CDR1 and CDR2: SGHTA and FQGNSA. This clonotype was detected only a few times. The authors ran a second PCR of 7 to 11 cycles using a sample-barcoded 5' primer and a J-beta primer mix. TCRdb passed the 5' RACE reads through MiXCR, listing each CDR3 protein once. The sample has hundreds of thousands of distinct CDR3 sequences, around half seen once. The sequence derives from an elderly man in good health. The chain is built from TRBV7-2 and TRBJ2-3; 7 bases match TRBD2. Sequencing used blood. The DNA of the CDR3 is TGTGCCAGCAGCCCGTTCGGCGGGCTAGCGGAGACAAACACAGATACGCAGTATTTT. As protein: CASSPFGGLAETNTDTQYF.